Shown below are 22 T cell receptor beta chains from a single sample sequenced in a study of vaccination and CD4 T cells after COVID-19. These receptors' targets are unknown. The Oncomine TCR Beta short-read assay sequenced DNA from cultured CD4+ T cells. From the PCR reads, TCRdb called clonotypes with MiXCR, one entry per CDR3 protein. There are more than 10,000 distinct CDR3 sequences in the sample; roughly half occur only once, and approximately 9% lies in the top ten. Treatment meaning: 10-day PBMC culture with coronavirus spike peptide pools or control peptides (ViraFEST assay). Sequenced material: CD4+ T cells from blood, cultured in vitro. The receptors here all came from a human donor who had recovered from COVID-19.

The gene calls are TRBV7-8 and TRBJ1-1; 7 bases map to TRBD1. J lost 1 base, V lost 10 bases, and 12 bases had no gene match. This CDR3 is 15 amino acids long. Germline V gene sequence: CDR1 SGHVS, CDR2 FQNEAQ. CDR3 region: CATQALRDRNTEAFF. DNA for the CDR3: TGTGCCACCCAAGCTCTCCGGGACAGGAACACTGAAGCTTTCTTT.

The chain is built from TRBV10-2 and TRBJ1-5, with 9 nucleotides matching TRBD1. The germline V gene has CDR1 WSHSY and CDR2 SAAADI. This CDR3 has 18 amino acids. V was clipped by 6 bases and J by 0 bases; unmatched bases: 12. CDR3 in amino acids: CASRRTGGRPYSNQPQHF. The CDR3 region has the DNA TGCGCCAGCAGACGAACAGGGGGCCGCCCATATAGCAATCAGCCCCAGCATTTT.

This clonotype was seen only a few times. This rearrangement joins TRBV24-1 to TRBJ1-2, with D perhaps TRBD1 (6 bases). CDR3 length: 13 residues. CDR1 and CDR2 from the germline V gene are KGHDR and SFDVKD. The germline V and J ends were trimmed by 7 bases and 6 bases, with 14 bases remaining between them. Here the CDR3 DNA reads TGTGCCACCAGGGGACAATTGACGGATGGCTACACCTTC. Translated: CATRGQLTDGYTF.

V usage is TRBV20-1 and J usage is TRBJ2-3, with no clear D. Trimming stripped 0 bases from V and 2 bases from J, with 9 bases between. The CDR3 is 14 residues long. The germline V gene encodes CDR1 DFQATT and CDR2 SNEGSKA (reference sequence). Here the CDR3 DNA reads TGCAGTGCTAGAGATCAGGCCTACACAGATACGCAGTATTTT. It translates to CSARDQAYTDTQYF.

This chain joins TRBV2 and TRBJ2-3; TRBD2 might be the D (6 bases). Germline V lookup: CDR1 SNHLY, CDR2 FYNNEI. The ends were cut back, 1 base at V and 6 bases at J, with 11 bases in the middle. This CDR3 is built from 14 residues. In DNA form, the CDR3 reads TGTGCCAGCAGTGAAGGCGGGACGCGGGATACGCAGTATTTT. This translates into CASSEGGTRDTQYF.

The V call is TRBV27, the J call TRBJ1-2; no reliable D call. Between the trimmed V and J ends, which lost 4 bases and 4 bases, there was a span of 13 bases. The CDR3 sequence is 14 residues long. CDR1 MNHEY and CDR2 SMNVEV come from the germline V gene (reference sequence). The CDR3 loop is CASSSHTPPYGYTF. The CDR3 DNA reads as TGTGCCAGCAGTTCCCATACCCCGCCCTATGGCTACACCTTC.

The chain is built from TRBV6-1 and TRBJ1-4; D might be TRBD1 (6 bases). Germline assignment: CDR1 MNHNS and CDR2 SASEGT. Trimming pared 6 bases from V and 3 bases from J, leaving 14 bases between. The CDR3 sequence is 15 residues long. Here the CDR3 DNA reads TGTGCCAGCAGCCGATCAGGGGTTGCTAATGAAAAACTGTTTTTT. This translates into CASSRSGVANEKLFF.

The rearrangement links TRBV24-1 to TRBJ1-5, with TRBD1 identical over 7 bases. The CDR3 covers 16 residues. Losses at the gene ends were 6 bases for V and 1 base for J; bases not matched to a gene: 8. Germline V gene lookup returns CDR1 KGHDR and CDR2 SFDVKD. The DNA of the CDR3 is TGTGCCACCAGTCCCTCGTTACAGGGGAGCAATCAGCCCCAGCATTTT. Encoded protein: CATSPSLQGSNQPQHF.

The V call is TRBV20-1, the J call TRBJ2-3; TRBD2 aligns across 12 bases. With V trimmed by 5 bases and J by 6 bases, 9 bases remained unmatched. This CDR3 is 15 amino acids long. Germline lookup yields CDR1 DFQATT and CDR2 SNEGSKA (reference sequence). CDR3 nucleotides: TGCAGTGCTCGATCGACTAGCGGGAGAGCGGATACGCAGTATTTT. Translated: CSARSTSGRADTQYF.

The gene calls are TRBV6-5 and TRBJ2-3; D uncertain. The ends were cut back, 2 bases at V and 0 bases at J, with 3 bases in the middle. Germline V lookup: CDR1 MNHEY, CDR2 SVGAGI. This CDR3 is 13 amino acids long. The CDR3 sequence: CASSYDSTDTQYF. The DNA for the CDR3 is TGTGCCAGCAGTTACGACAGCACAGATACGCAGTATTTT.

This sequence joins TRBV12-3 or TRBV12-4 and TRBJ1-5; D unresolved. This CDR3 region has 12 residues. The V end lost 6 bases, the J end lost 7 bases, and 10 bases lay between the germline ends. The CDR3 coding sequence is TGTGCCAGCAGCAGAACAATGCAGCCCCAGCATTTT. Translated, it gives CASSRTMQPQHF.

By frequency in the sample, this clonotype is medium-sized. V usage is TRBV7-8 and J usage is TRBJ1-2; D gene uncertain. The CDR3 length is 16 residues. The V gene lost 1 base and the J gene lost 1 base, with 13 bases spanning the gap. Germline values: CDR1 SGHVS, CDR2 FQNEAQ. The CDR3 reads CASSLVVKAFNYGYTF. The CDR3 nucleotides are TGTGCCAGCAGCTTAGTGGTGAAGGCCTTTAACTATGGCTACACCTTC.

The V and J genes are TRBV6-1 and TRBJ2-7; 7 bases line up with TRBD1. Germline assignment: CDR1 MNHNS and CDR2 SASEGT. V dropped 6 bases and J dropped 2; count of bases not matched to a gene: 4. This CDR3 is 13 amino acids long. CDR3 sequence (DNA): TGTGCCAGCAGAGACGGGACAGCCTACGAGCAGTACTTC. Residues: CASRDGTAYEQYF.

This clonotype was seen only a few times. V usage is TRBV6-1 and J usage is TRBJ1-5; 7 bases match TRBD1. Germline-derived CDR1 and CDR2 are MNHNS and SASEGT. The ends lost 6 bases at V and 5 bases at J; junction bases unmatched: 10. This CDR3 comprises 15 residues. The CDR3: CASSLFETGYQPQHF. The CDR3 region has the DNA TGTGCCAGCAGCCTATTTGAGACAGGGTATCAGCCCCAGCATTTT.

V is TRBV11-2 and J is TRBJ2-7; 9 nucleotides match TRBD2. This CDR3 has 15 amino acids. From germline, CDR1 is SGHAT and CDR2 FQNNGV. The V segment lost 3 bases and the J segment 7 bases; nucleotides outside the gene matches: 10. The DNA for the CDR3 is TGTGCCAGCAGCTTGAGATTAGCGGGAGATGGGGAGCAGTACTTC. Protein product: CASSLRLAGDGEQYF.

CDR3 in DNA: TGTGCCAGCAGCTCACCCAACACCGGGGAGCTGTTTTTT. It specifies CASSSPNTGELFF. The rearrangement links TRBV7-2 to TRBJ2-2, with unresolved D. This CDR3 is 13 amino acids long. Deletions cut 4 bases from V and 2 bases from J, with 5 bases between. The V gene's germline CDR1 is SGHTA and CDR2 FQGNSA.

The CDR3 region has the DNA TGTGCCAGCAGTCGAATACAGGTAGATAGCAATCAGCCCCAGTATTTT. This gives the protein CASSRIQVDSNQPQYF. V usage is TRBV6-2 or TRBV6-3 and J usage is TRBJ1-5, with TRBD1 as a possible D gene (5 bases). The J call may be wrong; the DNA end is better matched by TRBJ2-3. There are 16 residues in the CDR3. In germline, CDR1 is MNHEY, CDR2 SVGEGT.

The chain couples TRBV5-1 to TRBJ2-7, with D perhaps TRBD2 (5 bases). The CDR3 is made up of 15 amino acids. From germline, CDR1 is SGHRS and CDR2 YFSETQ. Trimming cost V 3 bases and J 6 bases, with 19 bases left between them. This chain's CDR3 is CASSSQATRAGEQYF. The CDR3 DNA sequence: TGCGCCAGCAGCTCACAAGCAACTAGAGCCGGCGAGCAGTACTTC.

This chain links TRBV24-1 with TRBJ2-5; D unresolved. The CDR3 sequence is 16 residues long. V shed 4 bases and J shed 4 bases, with 18 bases lying between them. Germline-derived CDR1 and CDR2 are KGHDR and SFDVKD. The CDR3 here is CATSDPGVLARETQYF. CDR3 DNA: TGTGCCACCAGTGACCCTGGCGTTTTGGCAAGAGAGACCCAGTACTTC.

This sequence joins TRBV20-1 and TRBJ2-1, with D maybe TRBD2 (6 bases). The CDR3 sequence is 15 residues long. V lost 1 base, J lost 7 bases, and 17 bases lay in between. Germline V CDR1 and CDR2: DFQATT, SNEGSKA (reference sequence). The CDR3 DNA reads TGCAGTGCTAGAGGGGGTCCGGGGGTCCTAAATGAGCAGTTCTTC. Translating gives CSARGGPGVLNEQFF.

This clonotype has more than one count but fewer than ten. This chain joins TRBV6-1 and TRBJ1-2, with a possible D match to TRBD1 (5 bases). The CDR3 has 16 residues. The V end lost 5 bases, the J end lost 4 bases, and 20 bases lay between the germline ends. Germline-derived CDR1 and CDR2 are MNHNS and SASEGT. The CDR3 DNA is TGTGCCAGCAGTCCTACCCGGGAGCTAAGGGGCTATGGCTACACCTTC. Protein sequence: CASSPTRELRGYGYTF.

This chain uses TRBV5-1 with TRBJ2-7; 7 nucleotides align to TRBD1. Germline V lookup: CDR1 SGHRS, CDR2 YFSETQ. V lost 0 bases to trimming and J lost 2 bases; unmatched junction nucleotides: 5. This CDR3 is built from 15 residues. CDR3 nucleotides: TGCGCCAGCAGCTTGGTCTCCCAGGGGGCCTACGAGCAGTACTTC. It translates to CASSLVSQGAYEQYF.